Listed below are T cell receptor beta chains from one sample, sequenced in a study of cytomegalovirus exposure and HLA in healthy donors. Profiled with immunoSEQ multiplex PCR; TCRdb holds only in-frame clones, not every one. Seen here are more than 50,000 clones, 85% to 95% observed once, and the top ten hold 2% to 2.5%. Sequenced sample: PBMCs. The origin of the receptors is a young man in good health and CMV-seronegative. CDR3s include the opening cysteine and the closing phenylalanine or tryptophan. D genes are given only for firm matches. For some rows the clone size is stated as once, few or many, or as a class when expanded; others skip it.

j_call	v_call	clone_size	d_call	cdr3_aa	cdr3_nt
TRBJ1-2	TRBV6-5	NA	TRBD1	CASRWDRGLSGYTF	TGTGCCAGCAGGTGGGACAGGGGGTTGAGCGGCTACACCTTC
TRBJ1-1	TRBV11-2	NA	NA	CASSLRGPLEAFF	TGTGCCAGCAGCTTGAGAGGCCCCCTTGAAGCTTTCTTT
TRBJ1-5	TRBV7-2	NA	NA	CASSLRDQPQHF	TGTGCCAGCAGCCTCAGGGATCAGCCCCAGCATTTT
TRBJ2-2	TRBV30	once	NA	CAWGIGLNTGELFF	TGTGCCTGGGGAATTGGACTGAACACCGGGGAGCTGTTTTTT
TRBJ1-2	TRBV5-1	NA	TRBD1	CASRHDRGYGGYTF	TGCGCCAGCAGGCATGACAGGGGATATGGCGGCTACACCTTC
TRBJ1-5	TRBV11-2	NA	NA	CASSTGHNQPQHF	TGTGCCAGCAGTACAGGGCACAATCAGCCCCAGCATTTT
TRBJ2-7	TRBV7-9	few	TRBD1	CASSLGQGIGYEQYF	TGTGCCAGCAGTCTCGGACAGGGGATAGGTTACGAGCAGTACTTC
TRBJ2-1	TRBV4-1	NA	TRBD2	CASSLGLAGVSEQFF	TGCGCCAGCAGCCTGGGACTAGCCGGAGTAAGTGAGCAGTTCTTC
TRBJ2-7	TRBV27	NA	NA	CASSLSGHPSSYEQYF	TGTGCCAGCAGTTTGTCGGGACACCCGAGCTCCTACGAGCAGTACTTC
TRBJ2-5	TRBV7-9	NA	NA	CASSIQIQETQYF	TGTGCCAGCAGCATACAGATACAAGAGACCCAGTACTTC
TRBJ2-7	TRBV2	NA	NA	CASKYGTGYEQYF	TGTGCCAGCAAGTATGGGACTGGCTACGAGCAGTACTTC
TRBJ2-2	TRBV7-9	NA	TRBD2	CASSLVTGGPGELFF	TGTGCCAGCAGCTTAGTTACGGGAGGGCCCGGGGAGCTGTTTTTT
TRBJ2-3	TRBV30	NA	TRBD2	CALGQGLAGDTQYF	TGTGCTTTGGGGCAGGGACTAGCGGGCGATACGCAGTATTTT
TRBJ2-2	TRBV28	NA	TRBD1	CASSFNRGWIGELFF	TGTGCCAGCAGTTTCAACAGGGGGTGGATCGGGGAGCTGTTTTTT
TRBJ2-7	TRBV6-1	NA	TRBD1	CASSEGDRPRWGSYEQYF	TGTGCCAGCAGTGAAGGGGACAGGCCCCGATGGGGCTCCTACGAGCAGTACTTC
TRBJ2-6	TRBV4-3	NA	TRBD1	CASSLRQGDGANVLTF	TGCGCCAGCAGCCTCAGACAGGGGGACGGGGCCAACGTCCTGACTTTC
TRBJ1-2	TRBV9	NA	TRBD1	CASSPGQGSRGYTF	TGTGCCAGCAGCCCGGGACAGGGAAGCAGAGGCTACACCTTC
TRBJ1-5	TRBV5-6	NA	TRBD1	CASSYWRIDREDQPQHF	TGTGCCAGCAGCTACTGGCGTATAGACAGGGAAGATCAGCCCCAGCATTTT
TRBJ2-7	TRBV5-4	NA	TRBD2	CASSLGSSGGEQYF	TGTGCCAGCAGCTTGGGGTCATCGGGGGGAGAGCAGTACTTC
TRBJ2-4	TRBV19	NA	NA	CASSIAAQNIQYF	TGTGCCAGTAGTATAGCCGCGCAAAACATTCAGTACTTC
TRBJ2-7	TRBV4-2	NA	NA	CASSPSSTGSTYEQYF	TGTGCCAGCAGCCCGTCGTCGACAGGATCCACCTACGAGCAGTACTTC
TRBJ2-3	TRBV28	NA	TRBD1	CASSLPGGTGRRDTQYF	TGTGCCAGCAGTCTTCCCGGAGGGACAGGGAGGCGAGATACGCAGTATTTT
TRBJ2-1	TRBV13	NA	TRBD2	CASSTTPTSGTEQFF	TGTGCCAGCAGCACTACCCCGACTAGCGGGACTGAGCAGTTCTTC
TRBJ2-3	TRBV7-2	NA	NA	CASSLGRRAGIYSTDTQYF	TGTGCCAGCAGCTTAGGTCGTAGGGCGGGGATTTATAGCACAGATACGCAGTATTTT
TRBJ2-5	TRBV5-6	once	TRBD2	CASSPGASGRETQYF	TGTGCCAGCAGCCCGGGGGCTAGCGGGAGAGAGACCCAGTACTTC
TRBJ2-7	TRBV30	NA	NA	CAWSVGGEQYF	TGTGCCTGGAGTGTCGGGGGAGAGCAGTACTTC
TRBJ1-2	TRBV5-6	NA	TRBD1	CASSLGTGAGYTF	TGTGCCAGCAGCTTAGGGACAGGAGCTGGCTACACCTTC
TRBJ1-1	TRBV7-2	NA	NA	CASSLHRESTEAFF	TGTGCCAGCAGCTTGCACAGGGAATCCACTGAAGCTTTCTTT
TRBJ2-7	TRBV10-1	NA	NA	CASSATDRGFHEQYF	TGCGCCAGCAGTGCCACGGACAGAGGTTTCCACGAGCAGTACTTC
TRBJ1-1	TRBV7-8	once	NA	CASSSELNTEAFF	TGTGCCAGCAGCTCGGAGTTGAACACTGAAGCTTTCTTT
TRBJ1-1	TRBV28	NA	NA	CASSLIPGNTEAFF	TGTGCCAGCAGTTTAATACCGGGGAACACTGAAGCTTTCTTT
TRBJ2-5	TRBV5-4	NA	TRBD1	CASSLAGTGATQETQYF	TGTGCCAGCAGCTTGGCGGGGACAGGGGCCACCCAAGAGACCCAGTACTTC
TRBJ1-2	TRBV27	NA	NA	CASRQTNYGYTF	TGTGCCAGCAGACAGACTAACTATGGCTACACCTTC
TRBJ2-3	TRBV5-1	NA	TRBD1	CASSFPQGQGFGDTQYF	TGCGCCAGCAGCTTCCCCCAGGGACAGGGATTTGGAGATACGCAGTATTTT
TRBJ1-5	TRBV27	NA	NA	CASSLSSSGNQPQHF	TGTGCCAGCAGTTTATCGAGCAGCGGCAATCAGCCCCAGCATTTT
TRBJ2-1	TRBV18	NA	TRBD2	CASSPGLAGYNEQFF	TGTGCCAGCTCTCCCGGACTAGCGGGTTACAATGAGCAGTTCTTC
TRBJ2-1	TRBV7-8	NA	NA	CASSHDSSPYNEQFF	TGTGCCAGCAGCCATGACTCTTCTCCCTACAATGAGCAGTTCTTC
TRBJ1-3	TRBV7-3	NA	NA	CASSLNAGTGNTIYF	TGTGCCAGCAGCTTAAATGCAGGGACTGGAAACACCATATATTTT
TRBJ2-1	TRBV19	NA	TRBD2	CASSILGLAVNNEQFF	TGTGCCAGTAGTATTTTGGGACTAGCGGTGAACAATGAGCAGTTCTTC
TRBJ2-7	TRBV2	NA	TRBD2	CATERLAGTYEQYF	TGTGCCACCGAACGACTAGCGGGGACCTACGAGCAGTACTTC
TRBJ2-7	TRBV5-6	NA	TRBD1	CASSLEGGRDYEQYF	TGTGCCAGCAGCTTGGAAGGGGGCAGGGACTACGAGCAGTACTTC
TRBJ2-1	TRBV18	NA	NA	CASSPSGNEQFF	TGTGCCAGCTCACCCTCCGGGAATGAGCAGTTCTTC
TRBJ2-1	TRBV19	NA	TRBD2	CASSGYSGAINEQFF	TGTGCCAGTAGTGGGTATAGCGGGGCTATCAATGAGCAGTTCTTC
TRBJ2-5	TRBV5-1	NA	TRBD2	CASSPGGQVSFETQYF	TGCGCCAGCAGCCCGGGAGGTCAGGTATCATTCGAGACCCAGTACTTC
TRBJ2-1	TRBV5-1	NA	TRBD1	CASSYGQGANNEQFF	TGCGCCAGCAGCTACGGACAGGGGGCGAACAATGAGCAGTTCTTC
TRBJ2-7	TRBV19	NA	TRBD1	CASSIAPAGQGAYEQYF	TGTGCCAGTAGTATAGCTCCTGCCGGACAGGGGGCCTACGAGCAGTACTTC
TRBJ2-7	TRBV7-2	NA	TRBD2	CASSLDSGATYEQYF	TGTGCCAGCAGCTTAGACAGCGGGGCCACATACGAGCAGTACTTC